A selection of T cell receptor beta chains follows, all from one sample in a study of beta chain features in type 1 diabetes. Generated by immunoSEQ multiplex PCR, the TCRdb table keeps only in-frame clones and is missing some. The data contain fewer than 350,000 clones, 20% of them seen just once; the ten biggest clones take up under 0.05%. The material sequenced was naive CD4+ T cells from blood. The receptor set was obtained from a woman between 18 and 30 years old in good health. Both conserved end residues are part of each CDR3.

CDR3 protein: CASSVGLGAYEQYF; V gene: TRBV5-5
CDR3 protein: CASSRLEQGTGEAFF; V gene: TRBV18
CDR3 protein: CASSQQGSGNQPQHF; V gene: TRBV18
CDR3 protein: CAWSVRQGAYEQYF; V gene: TRBV30
CDR3 protein: CASRQVAEKLFF; V gene: TRBV7-9
CDR3 protein: CASSLAIGQGTDTQYF; V gene: TRBV5-1
CDR3 protein: CASSHSDRQDLAEQFF; V gene: TRBV4-1
CDR3 protein: CASSPPKVDRGLQETQYF; V gene: TRBV27
CDR3 protein: CASSSGQNQETQYF; V gene: TRBV7-9
CDR3 protein: CASTITSGGPNTYEQYF; V gene: TRBV13
CDR3 protein: CASSQLTGHLGYTF; V gene: TRBV4-1
CDR3 protein: CAWSVLGQRNTIYF; V gene: TRBV30
CDR3 protein: CACHVGGLGEKLFF; V gene: TRBV30
CDR3 protein: CASSRPTSGRDKNIQYF; V gene: TRBV4-1
CDR3 protein: CASSLDRVFGAFF; V gene: TRBV11-1
CDR3 protein: CASRQGSNTGELFF; V gene: TRBV7-3